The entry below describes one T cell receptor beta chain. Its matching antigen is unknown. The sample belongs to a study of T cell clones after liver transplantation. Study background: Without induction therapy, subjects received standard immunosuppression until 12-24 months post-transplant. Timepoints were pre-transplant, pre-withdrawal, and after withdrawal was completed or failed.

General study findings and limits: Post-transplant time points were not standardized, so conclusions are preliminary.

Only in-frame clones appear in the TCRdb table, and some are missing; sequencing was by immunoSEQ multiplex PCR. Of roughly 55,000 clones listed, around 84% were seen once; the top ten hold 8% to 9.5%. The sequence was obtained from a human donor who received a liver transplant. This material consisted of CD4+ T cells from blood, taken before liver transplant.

CDR3 protein: CAISEGGYGYTF. For the CDR3, the DNA is TGTGCCATCAGTGAAGGGGGCTATGGCTACACCTTC. The chain joins TRBV10-3 to TRBJ1-2; D may be TRBD1 (6 bases). Germline CDR1 ENHRY, CDR2 SYGVKD. With 3 bases removed from V and 4 bases from J, the gap between germline ends came to 6 bases. This CDR3 has 12 residues.